Listed here are 23 T cell receptor beta chains from one sample, sequenced in a study. TCRdb reprocessed the 5' RACE reads via MiXCR and lists one record per CDR3 protein. The sample has about 61,000 distinct CDR3 sequences; approximately 29% are singletons. Sequences were obtained from tumor-infiltrating naive CD4+ T cells sorted from the breast tumor. The subset here: naive CD4+ T cells, CD4+CD45RA+CD25-. These receptors were taken from a female donor with breast cancer.

The chain links TRBV28 to TRBJ2-3; the match to TRBD2 covers 9 bases. Trimming cost V 5 bases and J 6 bases; bases outside gene matches: 9. This CDR3 has 15 amino acids. The V gene's germline CDR1 is MDHEN and CDR2 SYDVKM. The CDR3 loop reads CASSEAGGELDTQYF. The DNA for the CDR3 is TGTGCCAGCAGTGAAGCGGGAGGCGAACTGGATACGCAGTATTTT. Looking up the rest from reference TRBV28 and TRBJ2-3 gives the full variable domain: DVKVTQSSRYLVKRTGEKVFLECVQDMDHENMFWYRQDPGLGLRLIYFSYDVKMKEKGDIPEGYSVSREKKERFSLILESASTNQTSMYLCASSEAGGELDTQYFGPGTRLTVL.

The CDR3 loop is CASGPQGGGRELFF. CDR3 in DNA: TGTGCTAGTGGTCCGCAAGGCGGGGGTAGGGAGCTGTTTTTT. The V and J genes are TRBV12-5 and TRBJ2-2; 7 bases line up with TRBD2. The germline gives CDR1 LGHNT, CDR2 FRNRAP. The V segment lost 5 bases and the J segment 9 bases; nucleotides outside the gene matches: 9. The CDR3 runs 14 residues.

The J gene is TRBJ2-4, the V gene TRBV4-2; tentative D call: TRBD2 (6 bases). V was trimmed by 0 bases and J by 1 base, leaving 13 bases between them. Germline CDR1 and CDR2: LGHNA and YNFKEQ. The CDR3 sequence is 17 residues long. The CDR3 bases are TGTGCCAGCAGCCAAGATGGGGGACTCGGTGCCAAAAACATTCAGTACTTC. Its translation: CASSQDGGLGAKNIQYF.

This clonotype was seen a handful of times. This chain joins TRBV28 and TRBJ1-1; TRBD1 aligns across 10 bases. Trimming cost V 4 bases and J 11 bases; bases outside gene matches: 7. Per the germline V gene, CDR1 is MDHEN and CDR2 is SYDVKM. The CDR3 loop spans 13 amino acids. CDR3 nucleotide sequence: TGTGCCAGCAGTTCGACAGGGGGCGTGGGGGCTTTCTTT. Residues: CASSSTGGVGAFF. The full variable domain, rest sourced from reference TRBV28 and TRBJ1-1, is DVKVTQSSRYLVKRTGEKVFLECVQDMDHENMFWYRQDPGLGLRLIYFSYDVKMKEKGDIPEGYSVSREKKERFSLILESASTNQTSMYLCASSSTGGVGAFFGQGTRLTVV.

The sample holds a few counts of this clonotype. CDR3 coding DNA: TGTGCCTGGAGTGTATCCCAGGGCCGGAATTCACCCCTCCACTTT. Residues: CAWSVSQGRNSPLHF. V and J are TRBV30 and TRBJ1-6, with D perhaps matching TRBD1 (5 bases). The V end was cut by 0 bases, the J end by 7 bases, with 13 bases between. The CDR3 totals 15 residues. The germline V gene has CDR1 GTSNPN and CDR2 SVGIG (reference sequence).

By share, this clonotype counts as medium-sized. This chain links TRBV7-3 with TRBJ2-5; 7 nucleotides agree with TRBD2. Germline CDR1 and CDR2: SGHTA and FQGTGA. The CDR3 runs to 16 residues. Trimming cost V 5 bases and J 1 base; bases outside gene matches: 10. The CDR3 DNA sequence: TGTGCCAGCAGCCCCTTCGGGGGGACGACCCAAGAGACCCAGTACTTC. The encoded protein is CASSPFGGTTQETQYF.

This rearrangement joins TRBV5-1 to TRBJ1-1; D is ambiguous. V was cut by 1 base and J by 5 bases, with 12 bases left in between. Per germline, CDR1 SGHRS and CDR2 YFSETQ. CDR3 length equals 14 residues. The CDR3 reads CASSLNGPLTEAFF. In DNA, the CDR3 is TGCGCCAGCAGCTTGAATGGGCCACTGACTGAAGCTTTCTTT.

This chain links TRBV3-1 with TRBJ2-2; D is perhaps TRBD1 (5 bases). This CDR3 has 13 amino acids. V gave up 2 bases and J gave up 5 bases, with 6 bases separating them. The germline CDR1 and CDR2 sequences are LGHDT and YNNKEL (reference sequence). In nucleotides, the CDR3 is TGTGCCAGCAGCCAATACAGGACCGGGGAGCTGTTTTTT. Protein product: CASSQYRTGELFF.

This clonotype turned up a few times. The V call is TRBV20-1, the J call TRBJ2-1; maybe TRBD2 (5 bases). The germline V and J ends were trimmed by 1 base and 3 bases, with 13 bases remaining between them. The CDR3 runs 15 residues. The germline V gene has CDR1 DFQATT and CDR2 SNEGSKA (reference sequence). CDR3 amino acids: CSARGRESDYNEQFF. The CDR3 nucleotides read TGCAGTGCTAGAGGCCGGGAAAGCGACTACAATGAGCAGTTCTTC.

V and J are TRBV9 and TRBJ1-1, with D unclear. The CDR3 length is 15 residues. Looked up from germline, CDR1 is SGDLS and CDR2 is YYNGEE. V lost 1 base, J lost 7 bases, and 17 bases lay in between. CDR3 nucleotide sequence: TGTGCCAGCAGCGTAAACCCAGGCTGGCATGGTGAAGCTTTCTTT. Translation: CASSVNPGWHGEAFF.

This clonotype was seen repeatedly, ten times or more. The chain uses TRBV6-2 or TRBV6-3 and TRBJ2-1; 9 nucleotides line up with TRBD2. The junction had 14 bases not matched to a gene; V was cut back by 2 bases and J by 0 bases. Germline V lookup: CDR1 MNHEY, CDR2 SVGEGT. CDR3 length: 20 residues. For the CDR3, the DNA is TGTGCCAGCAGTTACGAGGGAGGGCGCGGGAGGGTAAACTCCTACAATGAGCAGTTCTTC. Residues: CASSYEGGRGRVNSYNEQFF.

There are a few counts of this clonotype. The DNA of the CDR3 is TGTGCCACCAGCAGCGCCGACAGGGGGCAGCCCCAGCATTTT. Translation gives CATSSADRGQPQHF. The rearrangement links TRBV15 to TRBJ1-5; 9 positions match TRBD1. There are 14 residues in the CDR3. CDR1 LNHNV and CDR2 YYDKDF come from the germline V gene (reference sequence). V lost 3 bases, J lost 7 bases, and 4 bases stayed unmatched.

Concerning this clonotype: One base away lies a much larger clone, so this may be a sequencing read error. The chain has TRBV5-1 and TRBJ2-1; D not certain. The CDR3 has 14 residues. Germline V gives CDR1 SGHRS, CDR2 YFSETQ. The CDR3: CASSPLSSHNEQFF. Here the CDR3 DNA reads TGCGCCAGCAGCCCATTAAGCTCCCACAATGAGCAGTTCTTC. The whole variable domain, filled in from reference TRBV5-1 and TRBJ2-1, reads KAGVTQTPRYLIKTRGQQVTLSCSPISGHRSVSWYQQTPGQGLQFLFEYFSETQRNKGNFPGRFSGRQFSNSRSEMNVSTLELGDSALYLCASSPLSSHNEQFFGPGTRLTVL.

The chain is built from TRBV7-8 and TRBJ2-3; the D gene is possibly TRBD2 (6 bases). Germline V lookup: CDR1 SGHVS, CDR2 FQNEAQ. The ends were cut back, 4 bases at V and 3 bases at J, with 17 bases in the middle. This CDR3 is built from 16 residues. CDR3 bases: TGTGCCAGCAGCTCATCACGGGACTCCGCAACAGATACGCAGTATTTT. This sequence encodes CASSSSRDSATDTQYF.

This clonotype was detected a few times. This chain uses TRBV5-1 with TRBJ1-1; 9 nucleotides agree with TRBD1. The germline V gene has CDR1 SGHRS and CDR2 YFSETQ. V gave up 4 bases and J gave up 1 base; unmatched junction bases: 5. The CDR3 loop spans 15 amino acids. CDR3 bases: TGCGCCAGCAGCCGTCAGGGACAGGGGAACACTGAAGCTTTCTTT. Protein sequence: CASSRQGQGNTEAFF.

The chain joins TRBV6-5 to TRBJ2-7; TRBD2 agrees at 7 bases. From germline, CDR1 is MNHEY and CDR2 SVGAGI. With V trimmed by 9 bases and J by 5 bases, 10 bases remained unmatched. The CDR3 is 13 residues long. DNA for the CDR3: TGTGCCAGTGGGAGGGCCGGTACGAACGAGCAGTACTTC. Its protein is CASGRAGTNEQYF.

At least ten counts were recorded for this clonotype. CDR3 nucleotides: TGTGCCAGCAGCTTAGGAACAAGGAACACTGAAGCTTTCTTT. Residues: CASSLGTRNTEAFF. The chain joins TRBV7-8 to TRBJ1-1; D is unresolved. CDR3 size: 14 residues. In germline, CDR1 is SGHVS, CDR2 FQNEAQ. With 1 base removed from V and 1 base from J, the gap between germline ends came to 7 bases.

This clonotype was seen a handful of times. The chain joins TRBV4-2 to TRBJ2-2, with 10 bases that match TRBD2. The CDR3 extends over 18 amino acids. Germline V gives CDR1 LGHNA, CDR2 YNFKEQ. With V trimmed by 1 base and J by 4 bases, 9 bases remained unmatched. The CDR3 region is CASSQGSLAGAGTGELFF. In nucleotides, the CDR3 is TGTGCCAGCAGCCAAGGGTCTCTAGCGGGAGCTGGCACCGGGGAGCTGTTTTTT.

The gene calls are TRBV9 and TRBJ2-3; tentatively, D is TRBD1 or TRBD2 (5 bases each). There are 12 residues in the CDR3. CDR1 SGDLS and CDR2 YYNGEE come from the germline V gene. Trimming shortened V by 3 bases and J by 13 bases, and 15 bases separated the two germline ends. Here the CDR3 DNA reads TGTGCCAGCAGCGCCCAGGGAGAGGATAAGTATTTT. It translates to CASSAQGEDKYF.

The sample holds many counts of this clonotype. The chain uses TRBV20-1 and TRBJ2-1; 11 bases agree with TRBD2. Germline CDR1 DFQATT, CDR2 SNEGSKA (reference sequence). This CDR3 has 15 amino acids. V lost 5 bases to trimming and J lost 3 bases; unmatched junction nucleotides: 6. CDR3 coding DNA: TGCAGTGCTTATACCGGGACTAGCGGCTACAATGAGCAGTTCTTC. It specifies CSAYTGTSGYNEQFF.

The chain recombines TRBV20-1 with TRBJ2-6; D not certain. From germline, CDR1 is DFQATT and CDR2 SNEGSKA (reference sequence). CDR3 length: 14 amino acids. Trimming took off 1 base at V and 0 bases at J, with 4 bases between the two ends. CDR3 bases: TGCAGTGCTAGAGTGGGCTCTGGGGCCAACGTCCTGACTTTC. This codes for CSARVGSGANVLTF.

In this sample, this clonotype turned up a few times. This sequence joins TRBV2 and TRBJ1-2; possible D gene TRBD1, 6 bases. The CDR3 length is 13 residues. V was cut by 6 bases and J by 7 bases, with 15 bases left in between. Per the germline V gene, CDR1 is SNHLY and CDR2 is FYNNEI. Here the CDR3 reads CASRDRVRGGYTF. CDR3 sequence (DNA): TGTGCCAGCAGGGACAGAGTTAGGGGTGGCTACACCTTC.

The chain is built from TRBV6-6 and TRBJ1-2; TRBD1 agrees at 7 bases. The V gene end was trimmed by 3 bases and the J gene end by 4 bases; junction bases not matched to a gene: 11. The germline V gene encodes CDR1 MNHNY and CDR2 SVGAGI (reference sequence). This CDR3 has 16 residues. CDR3 protein: CASSYHPGQSPYGYTF. The CDR3, as DNA: TGTGCCAGCAGTTATCATCCGGGACAGAGCCCCTATGGCTACACCTTC.